Following are 28 T cell receptor beta chains from one sample sequenced in a study of identical twins. TCRdb reprocessed the 5' RACE reads via MiXCR and lists one record per CDR3 protein. The sample yields about 530,000 distinct CDR3 sequences, 13% to 15% seen once. Another study also made use of these data, one on yellow fever vaccine responses in identical twins.

The sequenced material came from CD4+ T cells sorted from blood. The receptors derive from a woman younger than 30 in good health.

The sample holds a few counts of this clonotype. The rearrangement uses TRBV10-3 and TRBJ2-5; the D gene is possibly TRBD1 (6 bases). CDR1 is ENHRY, CDR2 SYGVKD, per germline. V lost 3 bases and J 1 base, leaving 12 bases between the germline ends. The CDR3 consists of 15 residues. The CDR3 DNA follows: TGTGCCATCAGTGACCCCACAGGGTTCCAAGAGACCCAGTACTTC. Its protein product is CAISDPTGFQETQYF.

The chain combines TRBV11-3 with TRBJ1-1; D gene uncertain. CDR1 and CDR2 (germline): SGHNT, YENEEA. V was pared by 11 bases and J by 0 bases, with 13 bases between. This CDR3 has 13 residues. CDR3: CAVRRGVNTEAFF. CDR3 nucleotide sequence: TGTGCCGTGAGACGCGGGGTGAACACTGAAGCTTTCTTT. Full variable domain (missing parts from reference TRBV11-3 and TRBJ1-1): EAGVVQSPRYKIIEKKQPVAFWCNPISGHNTLYWYLQNLGQGPELLIRYENEEAVDDSQLPKDRFSAERLKGVDSTLKIQPAELGDSAVYLCAVRRGVNTEAFFGQGTRLTVV.

This chain links TRBV6-2 or TRBV6-3 with TRBJ2-2, with D unresolved. The CDR3 spans 16 residues. The germline V gene encodes CDR1 MNHEY and CDR2 SVGEGT. V lost 7 bases to trimming and J lost 6 bases, with 21 bases between them. CDR3 in DNA: TGTGCCAGCACGACACTGAGAGATAGGTTAGCCGGGGAGCTGTTTTTT. Translated: CASTTLRDRLAGELFF.

The chain recombines TRBV12-3 or TRBV12-4 with TRBJ1-5, with 8 bases that match TRBD1. The CDR3 is 17 residues long. With 4 bases clipped from V and 1 base from J, the junction kept 9 bases outside the gene matches. In DNA, the CDR3 is TGTGCCAGCAGTTCCCGACAGGGGCGATGGAGCAATCAGCCCCAGCATTTT. Translating it yields CASSSRQGRWSNQPQHF.

The V gene is TRBV11-2, the J gene TRBJ2-7; D ambiguous. Germline assignment: CDR1 SGHAT and CDR2 FQNNGV. The CDR3 spans 16 residues. Trimming removed 0 bases from V and 2 bases from J, with 14 bases in between. The CDR3 DNA reads as TGTGCCAGCAGCTTAGAAAGTACTGTTGGCCCCTACGAGCAGTACTTC. It translates to CASSLESTVGPYEQYF.

This clonotype appeared a few times. V gene TRBV25-1 combines with J gene TRBJ2-1, with D unresolved. The V end lost 2 bases, the J end lost 8 bases, and 7 bases lay between the germline ends. This CDR3 comprises 12 residues. Germline CDR1 reads MGHDK; CDR2 reads SYGVNS. The CDR3 reads CASSEGRYEQFF. The CDR3 nucleotides are TGTGCCAGCAGTGAAGGACGGTATGAGCAGTTCTTC. Based on the CDR3 plus reference TRBV25-1 and TRBJ2-1, the full variable domain is EADIYQTPRYLVIGTGKKITLECSQTMGHDKMYWYQQDPGMELHLIHYSYGVNSTEKGDLSSESTVSRIRTEHFPLTLESARPSHTSQYLCASSEGRYEQFFGPGTRLTVL.

This clonotype was recorded a few times. The V call is TRBV20-1, the J call TRBJ1-1; unclear D gene. V was clipped by 4 bases and J by 4 bases, with 16 bases between them. The CDR3 extends over 14 amino acids. The germline gives CDR1 DFQATT, CDR2 SNEGSKA (reference sequence). CDR3 amino acids: CSATTLGSGTEAFF. The CDR3 DNA reads TGCAGTGCTACCACTCTAGGGTCCGGCACTGAAGCTTTCTTT.

This clonotype was observed many times. V and J are TRBV5-6 and TRBJ2-7; D ambiguous. The CDR3 sequence is 14 residues long. V dropped 0 bases and J dropped 2 bases, with 9 bases sitting between them. From germline, CDR1 is SGHDT and CDR2 YYEEEE. The CDR3 region is CASSLGQATYEQYV. CDR3 coding DNA: TGTGCCAGCAGCTTGGGTCAGGCGACCTACGAGCAGTACGTC.

This clonotype has a handful of counts. The chain joins TRBV5-1 to TRBJ1-2; a possible D gene is TRBD1 (6 bases). The germline V gene encodes CDR1 SGHRS and CDR2 YFSETQ. V gave up 0 bases and J gave up 0 bases, with 21 bases separating them. This CDR3 comprises 19 residues. CDR3 nucleotides: TGCGCCAGCAGCTTGGCCCAGAAGGACAGAGGAAGGACTAACTATGGCTACACCTTC. As protein: CASSLAQKDRGRTNYGYTF.

This clonotype turned up a few times. The chain links TRBV29-1 to TRBJ2-5, with TRBD1 as a possible D gene (6 bases). Germline-derived CDR1 and CDR2 are SQVTM and ANQGSEA. The V end lost 4 bases, the J end lost 4 bases, and 7 bases lay between the germline ends. This CDR3 contains 11 residues. The CDR3: CSVARGETQYF. CDR3 bases: TGCAGCGTTGCCAGGGGAGAGACCCAGTACTTC.

The chain uses TRBV6-1 and TRBJ1-1, with D unresolved. Germline lookup yields CDR1 MNHNS and CDR2 SASEGT. Trimming left V 6 bases short and J 4 bases short, with 21 bases between. This CDR3 comprises 16 residues. CDR3 sequence: CASRSGESFRSTEAFF. The CDR3 DNA sequence: TGTGCCAGCAGGAGCGGGGAGTCCTTCAGGAGCACTGAAGCTTTCTTT.

In its sample, this clonotype was seen a few times. The chain uses TRBV20-1 and TRBJ2-3; tentative D call: TRBD2 (6 bases). Trimming stripped 0 bases from V and 0 bases from J, with 10 bases between. The CDR3 sequence is 15 residues long. Germline CDR1 is DFQATT and CDR2 is SNEGSKA (reference sequence). CDR3 sequence reads: CSARDPSASTDTQYF. CDR3 in DNA: TGCAGTGCTAGAGATCCTAGCGCCAGCACAGATACGCAGTATTTT.

This clonotype was detected a few times. It may be a read error: a sequence one base away is much more abundant. This chain links TRBV12-3 or TRBV12-4 with TRBJ2-2, with TRBD1 matching over 10 bases. J was trimmed by 6 bases and V by 5 bases; bases with no gene match: 6. CDR3 length: 15 amino acids. CDR3 sequence: CASSPGTGVAGELFF. Written as DNA, the CDR3 is TGTGCCAGCAGTCCCGGGACAGGGGTGGCCGGGGAGCTGTTTTTT.

This clonotype was counted only a few times. The chain couples TRBV12-3 or TRBV12-4 to TRBJ1-2, with TRBD1 matching 8 bases. J gave up 2 bases and V 6 bases, and 5 bases lay outside the gene matches. CDR3 size: 14 residues. CDR3 protein: CASRPRTGNYGYTF. CDR3 DNA: TGTGCCAGCAGGCCCCGGACAGGGAACTATGGCTACACCTTC.

Only a few counts were recorded for this clonotype. The chain combines TRBV15 with TRBJ2-7, with D possibly TRBD2 on 5 matching bases. The length of the CDR3 is 14 residues. CDR1 is LNHNV, CDR2 YYDKDF, per germline (reference sequence). V was trimmed by 1 base and J by 5 bases, leaving 12 bases between them. CDR3 DNA sequence: TGTGCCACCAGCAGAGGGCTAGCATTGAACGAGCAGTACTTC. Amino acid sequence: CATSRGLALNEQYF. The full variable domain, completed using reference TRBV15 and TRBJ2-7, is DAMVIQNPRYQVTQFGKPVTLSCSQTLNHNVMYWYQQKSSQAPKLLFHYYDKDFNNEADTPDNFQSRRPNTSFCFLDIRSPGLGDTAMYLCATSRGLALNEQYFGPGTRLTVT.

This clonotype was counted ten times or more. The chain carries TRBV29-1 and TRBJ2-7; TRBD1 aligns across 7 bases. Per the germline V gene, CDR1 is SQVTM and CDR2 is ANQGSEA. V shed 6 bases, J shed 2 bases, and the junction held 4 bases outside the gene matches. The CDR3 consists of 12 residues. CDR3 region: CSVAGTAYEQYF. CDR3 nucleotides: TGCAGCGTCGCCGGGACAGCCTACGAGCAGTACTTC.

The chain is built from TRBV6-1 and TRBJ2-3; TRBD1 matches at 9 bases. Germline CDR1 MNHNS, CDR2 SASEGT. The CDR3 length is 15 residues. V lost 4 bases, J lost 3 bases, and 5 bases stayed unmatched. Written as DNA, the CDR3 is TGTGCCAGCAGTGCCCGGGACAGGGCTACAGATACGCAGTATTTT. It encodes CASSARDRATDTQYF.

The V and J genes are TRBV12-3 or TRBV12-4 and TRBJ2-1; 11 bases are shared with TRBD1. The CDR3 totals 15 residues. The ends lost 5 bases at V and 7 bases at J; junction bases unmatched: 7. CDR3 DNA sequence: TGTGCCAGCAGTCCCCGGACAGGGGGCTCTAATGAGCAGTTCTTC. This codes for CASSPRTGGSNEQFF.

This chain uses TRBV24-1 with TRBJ2-1; 7 bases map to TRBD2. This CDR3 region has 18 residues. Germline V gene lookup returns CDR1 KGHDR and CDR2 SFDVKD. V was clipped by 1 base and J by 0 bases; unmatched bases: 8. CDR3 DNA sequence: TGTGCCACCAGTGATTTAGCCGCGGGGGTCCTCTCCTACAATGAGCAGTTCTTC. Translating gives CATSDLAAGVLSYNEQFF.

V usage is TRBV24-1 and J usage is TRBJ1-5; D unresolved. Per the germline V gene, CDR1 is KGHDR and CDR2 is SFDVKD. This CDR3 region has 14 residues. Trimming removed 5 bases from V and 1 base from J, with 8 bases in between. Here the CDR3 reads CATSGRQSNQPQHF. The CDR3 DNA follows: TGTGCCACCAGTGGTAGACAAAGCAATCAGCCCCAGCATTTT.

This chain joins TRBV21-1 and TRBJ2-7; TRBD1 is the table's D call, not checked against the DNA. TRBV21-1 is a pseudogene. CDR3 length: 14 amino acids. The CDR3 coding sequence is TGTGCCAGCAGCACCCGGACAGGAACCTACGAGCAGTACGTC. Its protein is CASSTRTGTYEQYV.

V and J are TRBV14 and TRBJ2-1, with D maybe TRBD1 (5 bases). CDR1 SGHDN and CDR2 FVKESK come from the germline V gene. Trimming took 6 bases from V and 0 from J, leaving 12 bases between them. The CDR3 covers 15 residues. The CDR3 region has the DNA TGTGCCAGCAGTCGACAGACAACCTCCTACAATGAGCAGTTCTTC. Its translation is CASSRQTTSYNEQFF.

The table lists this clonotype with a few counts. CDR3 loop: CASSQGGGGNQPQHF. In DNA form, the CDR3 reads TGTGCCAGCAGCCAAGGAGGGGGCGGCAATCAGCCCCAGCATTTT. The J gene is TRBJ1-5, the V gene TRBV3-1; TRBD1 aligns across 7 bases. V dropped 1 base and J dropped 2; count of bases not matched to a gene: 2. Germline loops: CDR1 LGHDT, CDR2 YNNKEL (reference sequence). This CDR3 contains 15 residues.

This rearrangement joins TRBV3-1 to TRBJ2-7; the match to TRBD1 covers 9 bases. Germline V gene sequence: CDR1 LGHDT, CDR2 YNNKEL (reference sequence). The CDR3 is 14 residues long. V dropped 4 bases and J dropped 2; count of bases not matched to a gene: 3. The CDR3 nucleotides are TGTGCCAGCAGCCCCAGACAGGGGGCCTACGAGCAGTACTTC. Translation gives CASSPRQGAYEQYF.

The chain carries TRBV10-3 and TRBJ2-3; no clear D. The CDR3 sequence is 15 residues long. The germline V gene has CDR1 ENHRY and CDR2 SYGVKD. Between the trimmed V and J ends, which lost 10 bases and 0 bases, there was a span of 17 bases. The CDR3 bases are TGTGCCACCACTGCCTCATTGACTAGCACAGATACGCAGTATTTT. Protein product: CATTASLTSTDTQYF.

CDR3 amino acids: CASSQGRGQIQPQHF. In DNA form, the CDR3 reads TGTGCCAGCAGCCAAGGCAGGGGACAGATTCAGCCCCAGCATTTT. V usage is TRBV3-1 and J usage is TRBJ1-5; TRBD1 agrees at 7 bases. Germline values: CDR1 LGHDT, CDR2 YNNKEL (reference sequence). The CDR3 is 15 amino acids. With 1 base clipped from V and 6 bases from J, the junction kept 6 bases outside the gene matches.

The chain links TRBV27 to TRBJ2-6; no definite D call. The CDR3 spans 14 residues. V dropped 7 bases and J dropped 3 bases, with 10 bases sitting between them. Germline V gene data show CDR1 as MNHEY and CDR2 as SMNVEV (reference sequence). The CDR3 DNA sequence: TGTGCCAGCAAGTGGACGGATGGGGCCAACGTCCTGACTTTC. This translates into CASKWTDGANVLTF.

The chain combines TRBV5-1 with TRBJ1-1; D ambiguous. The CDR3 is made up of 13 amino acids. Trimming pared 2 bases from V and 6 bases from J, leaving 11 bases between. Germline CDR1 is SGHRS and CDR2 is YFSETQ. The CDR3 DNA reads as TGCGCCAGCAGCTTAGCTGGGTTTTCTGAAGCTTTCTTT. Protein: CASSLAGFSEAFF. Complete variable domain (other parts from reference TRBV5-1 and TRBJ1-1): KAGVTQTPRYLIKTRGQQVTLSCSPISGHRSVSWYQQTPGQGLQFLFEYFSETQRNKGNFPGRFSGRQFSNSRSEMNVSTLELGDSALYLCASSLAGFSEAFFGQGTRLTVV.